This T cell receptor beta chain was profiled in a study of cytomegalovirus exposure and HLA in healthy donors (dated by TCRdb to 2016 to 2017). Study-level background: The 650 to 750 repertoires of the first cohort and the roughly 120 validation repertoires were produced on the same platform, according to a later analysis. The study aimed to test whether cataloging public T cell receptors could reveal signatures of past pathogen exposure. Along with the roughly 670-subject first cohort, a separate validation cohort of over a hundred different subjects was used. High-throughput TCR immunosequencing, statistical association of individual TCRs with disease status, and machine learning were combined to predict cytomegalovirus infection status.

CDR1 PRHDT and CDR2 FYEKMQ were looked up in the germline V gene (reference sequence). V is trimmed back by 5 bases and J by 4 bases, and the junction contains 4 bases that no gene match accounts for. From its cysteine to its phenylalanine, the CDR3 spans 13 amino acids. Of all the DNA, just the CDR3 is kept, 39 bases in frame from base 1. Comment on this clone: Its antigen is currently not known. Per-nucleotide qualities are absent, and no much larger clonotype sits a single base away.

Broad study findings and their caveats: While some public TCRs were present in many individuals, most TCR sequences turned up only very rarely across donors. The authors suggested that the approach could potentially be extended to other disease states and immunological phenotypes. A total of 150 to 200 TCR beta chains were listed by the study as associated with cytomegalovirus. Cytomegalovirus status was reported to be diagnosed by the classifier with high specificity and sensitivity in both the original and validation cohorts. Subsequent analysis determined that TCRs grouped into clusters in the first cohort also showed a tendency toward co-occurrence across the 120 or so validation repertoires, and about 94% of cluster scores exceeded 0. The validation cohort had no HLA typing available for a later analysis, so co-occurrence within that cohort was assessed over all 130 or so repertoires. In vitro tests confirmed that a few of the cytomegalovirus-associated TCR beta chains recognize cytomegalovirus antigens.

The donors were included in the validation cohort of 120 subjects, a group kept apart from the roughly 700-subject first cohort. The receptor library was made with the immunoSEQ multiplex PCR assay. The authors' pipeline ran thus. A statistical classification framework was developed to diagnose cytomegalovirus status using the catalog of TCR beta chain sequences. The table was pulled from immuneACCESS by TCRdb, which kept in-frame rearrangements only. Such tables lose some clones; where checked, under half of the loss comes from unresolved V genes, and the rest has no known cause. Clone size and V and J calls were adopted from that table, with D and trimming inferred from the DNA. The sample profile shows 110,000 or so clones; roughly 88% of them were found once. The biggest ten clones account for approximately 4.9% of the sample.

The sequence joins TRBV13 to TRBJ2-5, with 7 middle bases fitting TRBD2. The sequence was collected from a man younger than 30 in good health and CMV-seronegative. The sequencing input was PBMCs. The DNA sequence is TGTGCCAGCAGCGGGAGGGCCCGAGAGACCCAGTACTTC. Translated, it gives CASSGRARETQYF.